These 18 T cell receptor beta chains were sequenced from one sample in a study of cytomegalovirus exposure and HLA in healthy donors. Primers for the PCR totalled 60 Vbeta and 13 Jbeta. The data were produced by immunoSEQ multiplex PCR, yet TCRdb's version contains in-frame clones alone and is incomplete. The sample carries 150,000 to 200,000 clones, roughly 80% recorded once. Sequenced input: PBMCs. The receptors were sampled from a woman between 40 and 50 years old in good health and CMV-seropositive.

This rearrangement joins TRBV5-1 to TRBJ2-7; TRBD1 might be the D (6 bases). CDR1 is SGHRS and CDR2 is YFSETQ in the germline V gene. Trimming took 2 bases from V and 6 from J, leaving 15 bases between them. The CDR3 is made up of 14 amino acids. The CDR3 DNA is TGCGCCAGCAGCTTACAGGGAAGGTCGGCCGAGCAGTACTTC. As protein: CASSLQGRSAEQYF.

The table lists this clone with a few counts. The gene calls are TRBV7-8 and TRBJ2-7; 10 bases fit TRBD1. CDR1 is SGHVS, CDR2 FQNEAQ, per germline. Germline trimming cut 4 bases from V and 3 bases from J; bases unmatched to any gene: 9. The CDR3 consists of 16 residues. The CDR3, as DNA: TGTGCCAGCAGCTCACTATCCGGGACAGGGGACTACGAGCAGTACTTC. It translates to CASSSLSGTGDYEQYF.

This clone was recorded a few times. The gene calls are TRBV10-1 and TRBJ2-7, with 9 nucleotides matching TRBD1. Germline-derived CDR1 and CDR2 are WNHNN and SYGVQD (reference sequence). The CDR3 spans 12 residues. V shed 5 bases, J shed 7 bases, and the junction held 3 bases outside the gene matches. CDR3 sequence: CASSKTGGEQYF. CDR3 sequence (DNA): TGCGCCAGCAGTAAGACAGGGGGGGAGCAGTACTTC.

The rearrangement uses TRBV30 and TRBJ2-3, with D possibly being TRBD1 (5 bases). CDR1 is GTSNPN, CDR2 SVGIG, per germline (reference sequence). The V gene lost 3 bases and the J gene lost 0 bases, with 16 bases spanning the gap. The CDR3 is made up of 16 amino acids. The CDR3 sequence is CAWSRRTLGSTDTQYF. CDR3 DNA: TGTGCCTGGAGCAGACGGACACTTGGCAGCACAGATACGCAGTATTTT.

The chain links TRBV4-1 to TRBJ2-7; 8 bases align to TRBD2. V lost 0 bases to trimming and J lost 4 bases; unmatched junction nucleotides: 8. Looked up from germline, CDR1 is MGHRA and CDR2 is YSYEKL. This CDR3 is 16 amino acids long. In DNA form, the CDR3 reads TGCGCCAGCAGCCAAGAACCCAGCGGGGGCCTATACGAGCAGTACTTC. Translating it yields CASSQEPSGGLYEQYF.

This clone was detected only a few times. The chain links TRBV7-8 to TRBJ1-3; 9 bases are shared with TRBD1. The CDR3 runs to 17 residues. The J segment lost 0 bases and the V segment lost 3 bases, leaving 6 bases of the junction unmatched. From germline, CDR1 is SGHVS and CDR2 FQNEAQ. CDR3 residues: CASSLRDRALSGNTIYF. The DNA of the CDR3 is TGTGCCAGCAGCTTGAGGGACAGGGCCCTCTCTGGAAACACCATATATTTT.

The chain couples TRBV9 to TRBJ2-5, with 8 bases fitting TRBD2. The CDR3 loop spans 15 amino acids. V lost 0 bases to trimming and J lost 4 bases; unmatched junction nucleotides: 5. Germline CDR1 is SGDLS and CDR2 is YYNGEE. Written as DNA, the CDR3 is TGTGCCAGCAGCGTAGATAACGGGAGGGTAGAGACCCAGTACTTC. This gives the protein CASSVDNGRVETQYF. Filled out from reference TRBV9 and TRBJ2-5, the complete variable domain reads DSGVTQTPKHLITATGQRVTLRCSPRSGDLSVYWYQQSLDQGLQFLIQYYNGEERAKGNILERFSAQQFPDLHSELNLSSLELGDSALYFCASSVDNGRVETQYFGPGTRLLVL.

This clone was detected a few times. The chain is built from TRBV19 and TRBJ2-6; D is possibly TRBD1 (5 bases). V was trimmed by 6 bases and J by 1 base, leaving 10 bases between them. The V gene's germline CDR1 is LNHDA and CDR2 SQIVND (reference sequence). This CDR3 comprises 15 residues. The CDR3: CASSLRQSGANVLTF. CDR3 nucleotide sequence: TGTGCCAGTAGCCTTCGACAGTCTGGGGCCAACGTCCTGACTTTC.

The V and J genes are TRBV2 and TRBJ2-2, with D hard to call. The V gene's germline CDR1 is SNHLY and CDR2 FYNNEI. Trimming shortened V by 3 bases and J by 5 bases, and 4 bases separated the two germline ends. The CDR3 length is 12 residues. CDR3 residues: CASSESTGELFF. DNA of the CDR3: TGTGCCAGCAGTGAGTCGACCGGGGAGCTGTTTTTT.

The V call is TRBV4-2, the J call TRBJ2-1; 11 nucleotides align to TRBD2. Looked up from germline, CDR1 is LGHNA and CDR2 is YNFKEQ. J was trimmed by 3 bases and V by 1 base; bases with no gene match: 5. This CDR3 region has 17 residues. The CDR3 region has the DNA TGTGCCAGCAGCCAAGCTGCCGGGACTAGCGGCTACAATGAGCAGTTCTTC. This translates into CASSQAAGTSGYNEQFF.

V gene TRBV27 combines with J gene TRBJ1-5; D unclear. The germline V gene has CDR1 MNHEY and CDR2 SMNVEV (reference sequence). Trimming removed 6 bases at V and 3 bases at J, with 27 bases between. The CDR3 has 19 amino acids. The CDR3: CASSRTGEGRYEDNQPQHF. CDR3 nucleotide sequence: TGTGCCAGCAGCCGGACGGGCGAGGGAAGGTACGAGGACAATCAGCCCCAGCATTTT.

This chain links TRBV5-1 with TRBJ2-7, with 15 bases that match TRBD2. The J segment lost 1 base and the V segment lost 0 bases, leaving 2 bases of the junction unmatched. CDR1 is SGHRS and CDR2 is YFSETQ in the germline V gene. This CDR3 is built from 17 residues. In DNA form, the CDR3 reads TGCGCCAGCAGCTTGGAGGGACTAGCGGGAGGATCCTACGAGCAGTACTTC. As protein: CASSLEGLAGGSYEQYF.

This chain connects TRBV7-9 to TRBJ2-7; D may be TRBD2 (6 bases). This CDR3 contains 13 residues. The ends were cut back, 1 base at V and 3 bases at J, with 7 bases in the middle. CDR1 is SEHNR and CDR2 is FQNEAQ in the germline V gene (reference sequence). CDR3 in DNA: TGTGCCAGCAGCTTAGAGGGAGGCTACGAGCAGTACTTC. It is translated as CASSLEGGYEQYF.

As for this clone: A single base separates this from a much larger clone, so it may be a read error. The rearrangement uses TRBV6-6 and TRBJ2-6, with D tentatively TRBD1 (6 bases). CDR1 is MNHNY and CDR2 is SVGAGI in the germline V gene (reference sequence). This CDR3 comprises 16 residues. V lost 0 bases and J 0 bases, leaving 6 bases between the germline ends. CDR3 sequence: CASSYSGGSGANVLTF. In DNA, the CDR3 is TGTGCCAGCAGTTACTCAGGGGGCTCTGGGGCCAACGTCCTGACTTTC.

V usage is TRBV11-2 and J usage is TRBJ2-3; D gene ambiguous. V shed 2 bases and J shed 4 bases, with 13 bases lying between them. CDR1 is SGHAT, CDR2 FQNNGV, per germline. CDR3 size: 15 residues. The CDR3 protein is CASSLFSALPDTQYF. Written as DNA, the CDR3 is TGTGCCAGCAGCTTATTTTCTGCACTACCAGATACGCAGTATTTT.

V gene TRBV19 combines with J gene TRBJ2-5, with D maybe TRBD1 (6 bases). The J call is uncertain, as TRBJ2-7 better fits the DNA end. Looked up from germline, CDR1 is LNHDA and CDR2 is SQIVND (reference sequence). This CDR3 is 14 amino acids long. CDR3: CASSEQGSSYEQYF. For the CDR3, the DNA is TGTGCCAGTAGTGAGCAGGGGAGCTCCTACGAGCAGTACTTC.

A few counts support this clone. The V call is TRBV4-1, the J call TRBJ2-3; no clear D. The CDR3 loop spans 11 amino acids. Trimming cost V 6 bases and J 3 bases, with 4 bases left between them. Germline CDR1 and CDR2: MGHRA and YSYEKL. The CDR3 DNA is TGCGCCAGCAGACTAACAGATACGCAGTATTTT. It translates to CASRLTDTQYF.

V gene TRBV9 combines with J gene TRBJ2-3; D unclear. Germline V gene data show CDR1 as SGDLS and CDR2 as YYNGEE. The CDR3 extends over 14 amino acids. V was clipped by 0 bases and J by 0 bases, with 5 bases between them. The CDR3 DNA follows: TGTGCCAGCAGCGTAGATCCTAGCACAGATACGCAGTATTTT. Protein product: CASSVDPSTDTQYF.